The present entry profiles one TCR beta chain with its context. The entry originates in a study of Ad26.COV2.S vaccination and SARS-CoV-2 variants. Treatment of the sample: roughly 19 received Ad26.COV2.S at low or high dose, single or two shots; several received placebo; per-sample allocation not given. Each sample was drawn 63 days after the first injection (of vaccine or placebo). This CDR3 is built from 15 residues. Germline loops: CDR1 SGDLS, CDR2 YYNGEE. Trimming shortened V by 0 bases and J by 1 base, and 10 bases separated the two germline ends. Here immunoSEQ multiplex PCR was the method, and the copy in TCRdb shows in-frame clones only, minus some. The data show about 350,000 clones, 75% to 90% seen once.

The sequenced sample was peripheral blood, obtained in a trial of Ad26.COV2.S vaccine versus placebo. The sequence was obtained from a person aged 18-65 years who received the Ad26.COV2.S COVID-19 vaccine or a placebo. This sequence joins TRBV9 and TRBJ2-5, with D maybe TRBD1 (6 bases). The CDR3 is CASSVGGRSQETQYF. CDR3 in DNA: TGTGCCAGCAGCGTAGGGGGGCGATCCCAAGAGACCCAGTACTTC.